These T cell receptor beta chains were read from a single sample in a study of T cells in Graves' hyperthyroidism and ophthalmopathy. TCRdb re-analysed the multiplex PCR reads in MiXCR, keeping a single row per CDR3 protein. This table holds some 690,000 distinct CDR3 sequences, roughly 17% found once. The source material was blood. These receptors all stem from a man aged 45-65 years with Graves' hyperthyroidism. CDR3s include the opening cysteine and the closing phenylalanine or tryptophan. Each record gives: D gene, clone size, J gene, V gene, CDR3 DNA, CDR3 protein. A D gene is named only where the DNA matches it firmly. Not every row has a clone size; where given, it reads once, few, many or a size class.

D: TRBD1; size: .; J: TRBJ2-6; V: TRBV4-3; DNA: TGCGCCAGCAGCCTCGGACAGGGGCCTGGGGCCAACGTCCTGACTTTC; CDR3: CASSLGQGPGANVLTF
D: TRBD2; size: few; J: TRBJ2-2; V: TRBV6-1; DNA: TGTGCCAGCAGAGGGACTAGCGGGAGTTTTGGCGGGGAGCTGTTTTTT; CDR3: CASRGTSGSFGGELFF
D: .; size: many; J: TRBJ1-2; V: TRBV6-1; DNA: TGTGCCAGCAGGGACACCAATAACTATGGCTACACCTTC; CDR3: CASRDTNNYGYTF
D: TRBD1; size: few; J: TRBJ2-1; V: TRBV5-6; DNA: TGTGCCAGCAGCGCCTCCGGGACAGCGGTTGAGCAGTTCTTC; CDR3: CASSASGTAVEQFF
D: .; size: many; J: TRBJ2-7; V: TRBV28; DNA: TGTGCCAGCAGTTTAAAGGGAGGCCCGGGCCGCCACGAGCAGTACTTC; CDR3: CASSLKGGPGRHEQYF
D: .; size: .; J: TRBJ2-1; V: TRBV7-2; DNA: TGTGCCAACAGCTTATTGGTCGGGGTCGTACCCTACAATGAGCAGTTCTTC; CDR3: CANSLLVGVVPYNEQFF
D: .; size: .; J: TRBJ2-1; V: TRBV11-2; DNA: TGTGCCAGCAGCCGAGAATTCATACTCTCCAATGAGCAGTTCTTC; CDR3: CASSREFILSNEQFF
D: .; size: few; J: TRBJ1-2; V: TRBV6-5; DNA: TGTGCCAGCAGTTACCTAGACGACTATGGCTACACCTTC; CDR3: CASSYLDDYGYTF
D: .; size: .; J: TRBJ2-7; V: TRBV5-1; DNA: TGCGCCAGCAGCTTTGAGGAGGGCTACGAGCAGTACTTC; CDR3: CASSFEEGYEQYF
D: TRBD1; size: few; J: TRBJ1-1; V: TRBV6-1; DNA: TGTGCCAGCAGTGTCGACAGGGGAGCTGAAGCTTTCTTT; CDR3: CASSVDRGAEAFF